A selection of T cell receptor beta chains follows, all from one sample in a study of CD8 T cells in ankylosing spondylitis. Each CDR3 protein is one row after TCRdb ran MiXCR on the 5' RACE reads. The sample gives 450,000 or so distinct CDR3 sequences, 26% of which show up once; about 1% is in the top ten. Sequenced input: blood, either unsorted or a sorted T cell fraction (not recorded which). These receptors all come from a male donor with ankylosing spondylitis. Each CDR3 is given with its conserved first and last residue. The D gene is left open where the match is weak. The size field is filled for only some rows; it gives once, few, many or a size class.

TGTGCCAGCAGCTCCGAAGCAGGGAAGGCCTATAATTCACCCCTCCACTTT	CASSSEAGKAYNSPLHF	.	TRBV14	TRBJ1-6	.
TGTGCCACCAGTGATCCGGGGGGCAATCAGCCCCAGCATTTT	CATSDPGGNQPQHF	.	TRBV24-1	TRBJ1-5	.
TGCAGTGCTAGAGCCTCGGGACAGGGGGCTTCCACCTTC	CSARASGQGASTF	few	TRBV20-1	TRBJ1-2	TRBD1
TGTGCCAGCAGCCCTAGGACTAGCGGGAGTCCCGGGGAGCTGTTTTTT	CASSPRTSGSPGELFF	.	TRBV11-3	TRBJ2-2	TRBD2
TGCGCCAGCAGCAGACTAGCGGGAGGTCGGAGTGAGCAGTTCTTC	CASSRLAGGRSEQFF	.	TRBV5-1	TRBJ2-1	TRBD2
TGCAGTGCTAGACGGGAGGGGAGGACAGATACGCAGTATTTT	CSARREGRTDTQYF	.	TRBV20-1	TRBJ2-3	TRBD2
TGTGCCAGCAGCCTGGGACTAGCAAACGAGCAGTACTTC	CASSLGLANEQYF	.	TRBV11-2	TRBJ2-7	TRBD2
TGCAGCGTTCGGGGACTAGCGGGATTTGAGCAGTTCTTC	CSVRGLAGFEQFF	.	TRBV29-1	TRBJ2-1	TRBD2
TGCGCCAGCAGTGAGCGACCCACAGCGACCATATACAATGAGCAGTTCTTC	CASSERPTATIYNEQFF	.	TRBV10-2	TRBJ2-1	.
TGTGCCAGCAGCTTCCGGGACAGTCCCTACGAGCAGTACTTC	CASSFRDSPYEQYF	few	TRBV7-9	TRBJ2-7	TRBD1
TGCAGTGCTTCAATAGCGGGAGTGCCAGATACGCAGTATTTT	CSASIAGVPDTQYF	once	TRBV20-1	TRBJ2-3	TRBD2
TGTGCCACCAGCAACGGACAGAGACAGGCACCCCTCCACTTT	CATSNGQRQAPLHF	.	TRBV15	TRBJ1-6	.
TGTGCCAGCAGTTTATTTTCGGGAGGGCCACCGAATGAGCAGTTCTTC	CASSLFSGGPPNEQFF	few	TRBV27	TRBJ2-1	TRBD2
TGTGCCAGCAGCCAAGGGATTGGAGGGGGCACAGATACGCAGTATTTT	CASSQGIGGGTDTQYF	.	TRBV3-1	TRBJ2-3	.
TGTGCCAGCATCCCGCGGGTTTCGGACGAGCAGTACTTC	CASIPRVSDEQYF	few	TRBV2	TRBJ2-7	.
TGCGCCAGCAGCCTGCAGGAGGGTGGTGGCTACACCTTC	CASSLQEGGGYTF	few	TRBV5-1	TRBJ1-2	.
TGCGCCAGCAGCCAAGATCCCAGGGCCTATGGCTACACCTTC	CASSQDPRAYGYTF	few	TRBV4-1	TRBJ1-2	.
TGCAGTGCTAGAGATCGGCTTAGCGGGAGAGGGTACAATGAGCAGTTCTTC	CSARDRLSGRGYNEQFF	.	TRBV20-1	TRBJ2-1	TRBD2
TGTGCCATCAGTGAGTCCAGGGTGGCCGGCACCATATATTTT	CAISESRVAGTIYF	few	TRBV10-3	TRBJ1-3	.
TGTGCCAGCATCGGACATGCTGGTGGGAAACTGTTTTTT	CASIGHAGGKLFF	few	TRBV2	TRBJ1-4	.
TGTGCCAGCAGCTTTTCGGGAATGCGCACCGGGGAGCTGTTTTTT	CASSFSGMRTGELFF	.	TRBV11-3	TRBJ2-2	.
TGCGCCAGCAGCTTGGGACTAGCGGTGGATGAGCAGTTCTTC	CASSLGLAVDEQFF	many	TRBV5-1	TRBJ2-1	TRBD2
TGCAGTGCTAGAGTGGTAAGGGAAATAGCGGGGGTGAAGAGCTCCTACAATGAGCAGTTCTTC	CSARVVREIAGVKSSYNEQFF	once	TRBV20-1	TRBJ2-1	TRBD2
TGTGCCACCAAGGTAACGGGACTAGCAGATACGGGCGAGCAGTACTTC	CATKVTGLADTGEQYF	few	TRBV27	TRBJ2-7	TRBD2
TGCGCCAGCAGCATCAGGACGGATCATAATTCACCCCTCCACTTT	CASSIRTDHNSPLHF	.	TRBV5-1	TRBJ1-6	.
TGTGCCAGCAGCTTAGCCGGGACAGGGGGTGCGGAGACCCAGTACTTC	CASSLAGTGGAETQYF	.	TRBV7-6	TRBJ2-5	TRBD1
TGCAGCGTTAAGGGGACAGGTGGAGGAGGCTACACCTTC	CSVKGTGGGGYTF	.	TRBV29-1	TRBJ1-2	TRBD1
TGTGCCAGCAGCCCCTCGAACAGGGACACAGATACGCAGTATTTT	CASSPSNRDTDTQYF	.	TRBV7-2	TRBJ2-3	.
TGTGCCATCGTTCGTGGGGGAGTTCTAAATACGCAGTATTTT	CAIVRGGVLNTQYF	many	TRBV7-2	TRBJ2-3	.
TGTGCCAGCAGCGACGACCGCCGATTTGCCAATGAGCAGTTCTTC	CASSDDRRFANEQFF	few	TRBV5-6	TRBJ2-1	.
TGTGCCAGCAGCTTGGGAGACAGAAAGTACGAGCAGTACTTC	CASSLGDRKYEQYF	.	TRBV5-4	TRBJ2-7	.
TGCGCCAGCAGCCCTGCGCCGGGAAAGGATGAGCAGTTCTTC	CASSPAPGKDEQFF	few	TRBV5-1	TRBJ2-1	.
TGCACATTCCCTAGCGCGAGCACAGATACGCAGTATTTT	CTFPSASTDTQYF	few	TRBV20-1	TRBJ2-3	.
TGTGCCAGCAGCTTACCCGCCGGGACAGGGATCAGCGAGCAGTACTTC	CASSLPAGTGISEQYF	.	TRBV7-9	TRBJ2-7	TRBD1
TGTGCCTGGAGTCCGGACGGCTCTGGAAACACCATATATTTT	CAWSPDGSGNTIYF	.	TRBV30	TRBJ1-3	.
TGTGCCAGCAGCGTCGGGACAGCACCGTACTTC	CASSVGTAPYF	few	TRBV7-2	TRBJ2-4	TRBD1
TGTGCCAGCAGCTTAATAGCGCAGCTACCTAACTATGGCTACACCTTC	CASSLIAQLPNYGYTF	.	TRBV7-2	TRBJ1-2	.
TGTGCCAGCAGCCAAAACCCGGCTGGGGGAGGACCTAACAGCTACAATGAGCAGTTCTTC	CASSQNPAGGGPNSYNEQFF	.	TRBV4-2	TRBJ2-1	.
TGTGCCAGCACCTTAGCGGGAGGGCCGTCAGATACGCAGTATTTT	CASTLAGGPSDTQYF	.	TRBV12-3/TRBV12-4	TRBJ2-3	TRBD2
TGTGCCAGCAGTTTAGGACAGATGAACACCGGGGAGCTGTTTTTT	CASSLGQMNTGELFF	many	TRBV28	TRBJ2-2	.
TGTGCCACCAGTGATGCGGGACTCATGATTGAGACCCAGTACTTC	CATSDAGLMIETQYF	many	TRBV24-1	TRBJ2-5	.
TGTGCCAGCAGTTACTCTGGAGGGAGAACAGATGGCTACACCTTC	CASSYSGGRTDGYTF	few	TRBV6-2/TRBV6-3	TRBJ1-2	.
TGTGCCAGCAGTGAATTTGGACAGGGTCACAATGAGCAGTTCTTC	CASSEFGQGHNEQFF	.	TRBV6-1	TRBJ2-1	TRBD1
TGTGCCAGCAGCGTAAGTACGAGGGGGGCTGACACTGAAGCTTTCTTT	CASSVSTRGADTEAFF	few	TRBV9	TRBJ1-1	.
TGTGCCAGCAGTTACCGTGAGGGGGGTATGAACACTGAAGCTTTCTTT	CASSYREGGMNTEAFF	many	TRBV6-5	TRBJ1-1	.
TGTGCCAGCAGCCCCCCCGGACAACTGCAGTATTTT	CASSPPGQLQYF	many	TRBV7-6	TRBJ2-3	.
TGTGCCAGCAGTGAAGAGAACAGGGTCTTCACGAGCGATTTCTTC	CASSEENRVFTSDFF	few	TRBV2	TRBJ2-1	.
TGTGCCAGCAACGGGCTGGGCGGGAGCACAGATACGCAGTATTTT	CASNGLGGSTDTQYF	many	TRBV2	TRBJ2-3	.
TGCGCCAGCAGCTTGGATGGGACAGGGGGCTTAGATGAGCAGTTCTTC	CASSLDGTGGLDEQFF	.	TRBV5-1	TRBJ2-1	TRBD1
TGTGCCAGCAGTAACCTGGGTAATTCCATCTACAATGAGCAGTTCTTC	CASSNLGNSIYNEQFF	few	TRBV6-5	TRBJ2-1	.
TGTGCCAGTAGTAGGAATCTAGCGGGAGGGCGGGATGAGCAGTTCTTC	CASSRNLAGGRDEQFF	.	TRBV19	TRBJ2-1	TRBD2
TGTGCCAGCAGCTTAGGAGGCCCCCAAGAGACCCAGTACTTC	CASSLGGPQETQYF	many	TRBV5-1	TRBJ2-5	.
TGTGCCAGCAGTGAAGCGCGCCCAGATACGCAGTATTTT	CASSEARPDTQYF	.	TRBV6-1	TRBJ2-3	.
TGCAGCCTTAAAGGCGGGAGGGCCTCAGATACGCAGTATTTT	CSLKGGRASDTQYF	many	TRBV20-1	TRBJ2-3	TRBD2
TGTGCCAGCAGCTTAGGCCCCCGGGACTCCGATCCGTTCTTC	CASSLGPRDSDPFF	.	TRBV7-2	TRBJ2-1	.
TGTGCCAGCACGGGTCTGACGGAGACCCAGTACTTC	CASTGLTETQYF	.	TRBV12-3/TRBV12-4	TRBJ2-5	.
TGTGCCAGCAGCCGTGGACTAGCGCTGGGGCTGGGGAATGAGCAGTTCTTC	CASSRGLALGLGNEQFF	.	TRBV3-1	TRBJ2-1	TRBD2
TGCAGCGTTTTCACAGCGGGAGGGGGCTCCTACGAGCAGTACTTC	CSVFTAGGGSYEQYF	few	TRBV29-1	TRBJ2-7	TRBD2
TGTGCCAGCAGTCCTCAACAGGGCCACGGGGAGCTGTTTTTT	CASSPQQGHGELFF	.	TRBV12-3/TRBV12-4	TRBJ2-2	.